This TCR beta chain was sequenced for a study of CD8 T cells in Susac syndrome. TCR beta sequencing was performed on blood CD8+ and CD4+ T cells. TEMRA cells were FACS-enriched, unlike CD8+ and CD4+ T cells, which were negatively isolated. An input of about 0.5 to 1 ug of RNA was subjected to reverse transcription using random hexamers. The authors amplified TCR beta CDR3 across 54 Vbeta and 13 Jbeta using immunoSEQ multiplex PCR. Using its own MiXCR run on the immunoSEQ multiplex PCR reads, TCRdb lists one record per CDR3 protein. The sample has 250,000 to 300,000 distinct CDR3 sequences, around 89% seen once. The V and J ends lost 7 bases and 3 bases respectively, with 12 bases between them. CDR1 SGHAT and CDR2 FQDESV come from the germline V gene (reference sequence). The CDR3 length is 13 residues.

The specimen was CD8+ T cells from PBMCs. This chain uses TRBV11-1 with TRBJ1-2; tentatively, D is TRBD1 (5 bases). The TCR sequence derives from a human donor with multiple sclerosis. DNA of the CDR3: TGTGCCAGCAAAGGGGACGGCTACTATGGCTACACCTTC. It yields the protein CASKGDGYYGYTF.